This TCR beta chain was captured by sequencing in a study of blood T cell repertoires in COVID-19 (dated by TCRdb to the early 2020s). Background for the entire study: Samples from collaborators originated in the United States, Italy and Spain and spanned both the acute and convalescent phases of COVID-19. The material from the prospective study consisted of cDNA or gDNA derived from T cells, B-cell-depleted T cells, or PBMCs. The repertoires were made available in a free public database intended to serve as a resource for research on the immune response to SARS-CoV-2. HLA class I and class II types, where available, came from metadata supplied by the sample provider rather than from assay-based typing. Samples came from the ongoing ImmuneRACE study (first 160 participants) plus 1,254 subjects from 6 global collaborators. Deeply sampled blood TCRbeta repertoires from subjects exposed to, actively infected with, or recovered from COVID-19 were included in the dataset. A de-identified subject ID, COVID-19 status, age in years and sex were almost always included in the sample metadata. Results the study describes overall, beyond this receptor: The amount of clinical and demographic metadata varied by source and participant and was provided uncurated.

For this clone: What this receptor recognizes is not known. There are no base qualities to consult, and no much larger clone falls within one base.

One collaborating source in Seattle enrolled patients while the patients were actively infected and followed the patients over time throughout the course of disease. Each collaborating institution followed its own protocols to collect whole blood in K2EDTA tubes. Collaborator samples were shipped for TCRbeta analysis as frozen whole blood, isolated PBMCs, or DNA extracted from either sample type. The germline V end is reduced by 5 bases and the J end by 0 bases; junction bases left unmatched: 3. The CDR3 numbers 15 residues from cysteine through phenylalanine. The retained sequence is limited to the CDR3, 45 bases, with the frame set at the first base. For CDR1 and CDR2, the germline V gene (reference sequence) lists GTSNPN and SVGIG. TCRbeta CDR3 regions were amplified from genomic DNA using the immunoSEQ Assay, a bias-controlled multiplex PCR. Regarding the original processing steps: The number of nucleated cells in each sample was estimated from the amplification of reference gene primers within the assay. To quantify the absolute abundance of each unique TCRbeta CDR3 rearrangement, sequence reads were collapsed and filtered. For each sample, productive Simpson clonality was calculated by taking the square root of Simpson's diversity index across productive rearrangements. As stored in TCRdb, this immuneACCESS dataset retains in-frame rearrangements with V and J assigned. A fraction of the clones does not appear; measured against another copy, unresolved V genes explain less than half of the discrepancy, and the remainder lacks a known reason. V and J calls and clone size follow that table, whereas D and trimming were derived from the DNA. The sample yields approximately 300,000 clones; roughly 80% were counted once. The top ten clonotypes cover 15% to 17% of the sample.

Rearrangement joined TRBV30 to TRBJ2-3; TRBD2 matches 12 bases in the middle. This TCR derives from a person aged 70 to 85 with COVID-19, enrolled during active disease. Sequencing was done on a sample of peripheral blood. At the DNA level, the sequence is TGTGCCTGGGGGGGGACTAGCGGGAGCACAGATACGCAGTATTTT. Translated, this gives CAWGGTSGSTDTQYF. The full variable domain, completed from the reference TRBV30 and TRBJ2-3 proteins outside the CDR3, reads SQTIHQWPATLVQPVGSPLSLECTVEGTSNPNLYWYRQAAGRGLQLLFYSVGIGQISSEVPQNLSASRPQDRQFILSSKKLLLSDSGFYLCAWGGTSGSTDTQYFGPGTRLTVL.